This passage covers 17 T cell receptor beta chains from one sample sequenced in a study of somatic mutations in cytotoxic T cells in rheumatoid arthritis. The protocol was immunoSEQ multiplex PCR, while the TCRdb copy is restricted to in-frame clones and leaves out a portion. In the table there are 20,000 to 25,000 clones, around 84% of which are singletons. The sample taken for sequencing was CD8+ T cells sorted from blood. The source of these receptors is a woman between 45 and 60 years old in good health.

This rearrangement joins TRBV6-6 to TRBJ2-3; 7 nucleotides line up with TRBD1. Trimming removed 6 bases from V and 4 bases from J; junction bases left unmatched: 7. Germline loops: CDR1 MNHNY, CDR2 SVGAGI (reference sequence). CDR3 length: 14 amino acids. Here the CDR3 reads CASSQTGLSDTQYF. The CDR3 DNA is TGTGCCAGCAGCCAGACAGGGTTGTCAGATACGCAGTATTTT.

This sequence joins TRBV11-2 and TRBJ1-1; no firm D call. Per germline, CDR1 SGHAT and CDR2 FQNNGV. The CDR3 length is 13 residues. Trimming shortened V by 0 bases and J by 4 bases, and 6 bases separated the two germline ends. CDR3 amino acids: CASSLESGTEAFF. For the CDR3, the DNA is TGTGCCAGCAGCTTAGAGTCGGGCACTGAAGCTTTCTTT. Based on the CDR3 plus reference TRBV11-2 and TRBJ1-1, the full variable domain is EAGVAQSPRYKIIEKRQSVAFWCNPISGHATLYWYQQILGQGPKLLIQFQNNGVVDDSQLPKDRFSAERLKGVDSTLKIQPAKLEDSAVYLCASSLESGTEAFFGQGTRLTVV.

This rearrangement joins TRBV6-1 to TRBJ2-3, with D unclear. The V and J ends lost 3 bases and 4 bases respectively, with 11 bases between them. This CDR3 contains 14 residues. CDR1 MNHNS and CDR2 SASEGT come from the germline V gene. CDR3 region: CASSDLQGPDTQYF. The CDR3 coding sequence is TGTGCCAGCAGTGACCTACAAGGCCCAGATACGCAGTATTTT.

The DNA of the CDR3 is TGTGCCAGCAGTTACGGATTAGGACCCTACGAGCAGTACTTC. Translated: CASSYGLGPYEQYF. The rearrangement uses TRBV6-5 and TRBJ2-7; D gene uncertain. Trimming stripped 2 bases from V and 2 bases from J, with 10 bases between. CDR3 length equals 14 residues. Germline CDR1 reads MNHEY; CDR2 reads SVGAGI.

This rearrangement joins TRBV7-6 to TRBJ2-5; 7 bases align to TRBD1. There are 14 residues in the CDR3. Germline CDR1 SGHVS, CDR2 FNYEAQ. V dropped 4 bases and J dropped 4; count of bases not matched to a gene: 6. DNA for the CDR3: TGTGCCAGCAGCTACACAGGGGATGCAGAGACCCAGTACTTC. Its translation is CASSYTGDAETQYF.

This clone turned up a few times. The chain employs TRBV2 and TRBJ1-1; D gene uncertain. This CDR3 is built from 13 residues. Germline CDR1 is SNHLY and CDR2 is FYNNEI. V was trimmed by 4 bases and J by 1 base, leaving 7 bases between them. CDR3: CASSGKENTEAFF. CDR3 bases: TGTGCCAGCAGTGGCAAGGAGAACACTGAAGCTTTCTTT.

In this sample, this clone turned up once. The J gene is TRBJ1-5, the V gene TRBV5-6; no definite D call. V lost 3 bases to trimming and J lost 7 bases, with 11 bases between them. Germline V gives CDR1 SGHDT, CDR2 YYEEEE. The CDR3 is 13 residues long. CDR3 bases: TGTGCCAGCAGCTCCGGATCGGAGCAGCCCCAGCATTTT. Protein: CASSSGSEQPQHF.

This chain uses TRBV14 with TRBJ2-5; D call uncertain. The CDR3 consists of 15 residues. Trimming cost V 6 bases and J 5 bases, with 19 bases left between them. The germline gives CDR1 SGHDN, CDR2 FVKESK. The CDR3 region has the DNA TGTGCCAGCAGTCCCTTTCGTTCGGGTAGGGAGACCCAGTACTTC. It codes for CASSPFRSGRETQYF.

This chain joins TRBV4-3 and TRBJ2-5; TRBD1 or TRBD2 may be the D gene (5 bases each). The ends were cut back, 0 bases at V and 5 bases at J, with 13 bases in the middle. Germline V CDR1 and CDR2: LGHNA, YSLEER. The CDR3 length is 15 residues. The CDR3 DNA sequence: TGCGCCAGCAGCCAAGATCTCGGCAGGGACGAGACCCAGTACTTC. Translation gives CASSQDLGRDETQYF.

The V and J genes are TRBV11-3 and TRBJ1-1, with D hard to call. Germline values: CDR1 SGHNT, CDR2 YENEEA. V lost 3 bases to trimming and J lost 4 bases, with 15 bases between them. This CDR3 comprises 15 residues. CDR3 protein: CASSFGVEEVTEAFF. The CDR3 bases are TGTGCCAGCAGCTTTGGGGTCGAGGAGGTCACTGAAGCTTTCTTT.

The V call is TRBV2, the J call TRBJ1-5, with D unresolved. With 7 bases removed from V and 1 base from J, the gap between germline ends came to 5 bases. The CDR3 is 12 residues long. CDR1 and CDR2 from the germline V gene are SNHLY and FYNNEI. The CDR3 loop is CASKASNQPQHF. The CDR3 DNA reads TGTGCCAGCAAGGCAAGCAATCAGCCCCAGCATTTT.

The chain couples TRBV2 to TRBJ2-1; 8 nucleotides align to TRBD2. Germline V gene lookup returns CDR1 SNHLY and CDR2 FYNNEI. The CDR3 totals 17 residues. Trimming removed 0 bases from V and 5 bases from J; junction bases left unmatched: 9. In nucleotides, the CDR3 is TGTGCCAGCAGTGAAGCGTTCGGGGGGGCGGTAAACAATGAGCAGTTCTTC. This sequence encodes CASSEAFGGAVNNEQFF.

Note on this clone: The junction does not match germline at one end; this may be a read error. The chain couples TRBV5-5 to TRBJ1-1; D is ambiguous. The CDR3 has 12 amino acids. The germline gives CDR1 SGHKS, CDR2 YYEKEE (reference sequence). The DNA of the CDR3 is TGTGCCAGCAGCTTGGAATGGGCCCCCGAGCGCTTT. The encoded protein is CASSLEWAPERF. Full variable domain (rest looked up from reference TRBV5-5 and TRBJ1-1): DAGVTQSPTHLIKTRGQQVTLRCSPISGHKSVSWYQQVLGQGPQFIFQYYEKEERGRGNFPDRFSARQFPNYSSELNVNALLLGDSALYLCASSLEWAPERFGQGTRLTVV.

The rearrangement joins TRBV13 to TRBJ1-4; tentative D call: TRBD1 (6 bases). Germline-derived CDR1 and CDR2 are PRHDT and FYEKMQ (reference sequence). The length of the CDR3 is 13 residues. The V end lost 6 bases, the J end lost 8 bases, and 13 bases lay between the germline ends. CDR3 loop: CASRALTGEKLFF. CDR3 in DNA: TGTGCCAGCAGGGCTTTAACAGGGGAAAAACTGTTTTTT.

The J gene is TRBJ2-3, the V gene TRBV19, with D possibly TRBD1 on 7 matching bases. Per germline, CDR1 LNHDA and CDR2 SQIVND (reference sequence). The CDR3 is made up of 16 amino acids. The V and J ends lost 1 base and 2 bases respectively, with 13 bases between them. DNA of the CDR3: TGTGCCAGTAGTATAGGGGCAGGGGGGAACACAGATACGCAGTATTTT. This translates into CASSIGAGGNTDTQYF.

J is TRBJ1-4 and V is TRBV14, with D hard to call. The CDR3 extends over 14 amino acids. CDR1 and CDR2 (germline): SGHDN, FVKESK. The V end was cut by 4 bases, the J end by 11 bases, with 17 bases between. CDR3 residues: CASSPSGSGFKLFF. The CDR3 region has the DNA TGTGCCAGCAGCCCGTCGGGCTCGGGCTTCAAACTGTTTTTT. The full variable domain, with the rest looked up from reference TRBV14 and TRBJ1-4, is EAGVTQFPSHSVIEKGQTVTLRCDPISGHDNLYWYRRVMGKEIKFLLHFVKESKQDESGMPNNRFLAERTGGTYSTLKVQPAELEDSGVYFCASSPSGSGFKLFFGSGTQLSVL.

The rearrangement uses TRBV9 and TRBJ2-7, with D possibly matching TRBD1 (6 bases). Trimming cost V 3 bases and J 2 bases, with 15 bases left between them. The CDR3 loop spans 15 amino acids. Germline values: CDR1 SGDLS, CDR2 YYNGEE. The CDR3 sequence is CASSAGQSMAYEQYF. In DNA form, the CDR3 reads TGTGCCAGCAGCGCCGGACAGAGTATGGCCTACGAGCAGTACTTC.